The present entry profiles one T cell receptor (beta chain) with its context. Its antigen is not identified. V gave up 3 bases and J gave up 5 bases; unmatched junction bases: 6. The CDR3 sequence is 14 residues long. The V gene's germline CDR1 is LGHNA and CDR2 YNFKEQ. The data derive from a study of cytomegalovirus exposure and HLA in healthy donors. General study results and limits: About 87% or about 30% of the time was how often most TCR beta V segments were productive, according to an earlier analysis. In a later analysis, common viral pathogens appeared linked to several of the most significant clusters.

This PCR relied on a set of 60 Vbeta primers and 13 Jbeta primers. Assay: immunoSEQ multiplex PCR; the TCRdb copy retains only in-frame clones and omits some. This table lists just under 90,000 clones. The sequenced sample was PBMCs. This TCR was sampled from a girl between 5 and 17 years old in good health and CMV-seropositive. The rearrangement joins TRBV4-2 to TRBJ2-5; TRBD1 agrees at 7 bases. CDR3 amino acids: CASSHRDREETQYF. The CDR3 DNA is TGTGCCAGCAGCCACCGGGACAGAGAGGAGACCCAGTACTTC.